The 23 T cell receptor beta chains listed next were all sequenced from one sample in a study of shared clonotypes between healthy human individuals. Using immunoSEQ multiplex PCR, the repertoire was profiled, and TCRdb retains in-frame clones only, with some absent. The sample consists of about 1 million clones, around 76% of them appearing once. Sequenced material: memory CD4+ T cells sorted from blood. Subset here: CD45RA-negative fraction. These receptor sequences come from a man younger than 30 in good health.

CDR3 sequence (DNA): TGTGCCAGCAGCCAACTAGGGGGGAGTCTGTATGGCTACACCTTC. Protein: CASSQLGGSLYGYTF. The V and J genes are TRBV14 and TRBJ1-2, with D perhaps TRBD1 (6 bases). Germline CDR1 SGHDN, CDR2 FVKESK. The CDR3 has 15 amino acids. V was trimmed by 2 bases and J by 5 bases, leaving 15 bases between them.

This sequence joins TRBV19 and TRBJ2-2, with 7 bases matching TRBD2. This CDR3 is 14 amino acids long. Germline trimming cut 5 bases from V and 4 bases from J; bases unmatched to any gene: 4. CDR1 is LNHDA, CDR2 SQIVND, per germline (reference sequence). The CDR3 DNA sequence: TGTGCCAGTAGTGTGGGCGGGGGCACCGGGGAGCTGTTTTTT. Translated, it gives CASSVGGGTGELFF.

Many counts were recorded for this clone. CDR3 sequence (DNA): TGTGCCAGCAGCTTGTCCGTTCAAGAGACCCAGTACTTC. Translated: CASSLSVQETQYF. The chain recombines TRBV5-6 with TRBJ2-5, with D hard to call. CDR3 length: 13 amino acids. In germline, CDR1 is SGHDT, CDR2 YYEEEE. Trimming took 1 base from V and 2 from J, leaving 6 bases between them.

This clone was seen just once. The likely explanation is a read error, given a far larger clone one base away. V gene TRBV6-6 combines with J gene TRBJ1-1; D is unclear. The CDR3 is 12 residues long. CDR1 and CDR2 (germline): MNHNY, SVGAGI (reference sequence). Here the CDR3 reads CASSYSDTKAFF. As DNA, the CDR3 is TGTGCCAGCAGTTACTCAGACACTAAAGCTTTCTTT.

Concerning this clone itself: Distinct nucleotide sequences in the sample also encode this CDR3. J is TRBJ1-1 and V is TRBV7-9; the D gene is possibly TRBD1 (5 bases). Per the germline V gene, CDR1 is SEHNR and CDR2 is FQNEAQ (reference sequence). Trimming removed 3 bases from V and 5 bases from J, with 19 bases in between. The CDR3 runs 16 residues. CDR3 sequence reads: CASSFTLSGGETEAFF. For the CDR3, the DNA is TGTGCCAGCAGCTTTACACTCTCCGGGGGAGAGACTGAAGCTTTCTTT.

In this sample, this clone turned up many times. The V gene is TRBV4-3, the J gene TRBJ2-1, with 11 bases that match TRBD2. Germline CDR1 LGHNA, CDR2 YSLEER. V lost 6 bases, J lost 0 bases, and 10 bases stayed unmatched. CDR3 length equals 18 residues. The CDR3 region has the DNA TGCGCCAGCAGTGGACTAGCGGGCAAATTAAGCTCCTACAATGAGCAGTTCTTC. This translates into CASSGLAGKLSSYNEQFF.

The chain is built from TRBV5-6 and TRBJ2-7, with a tentative D call TRBD1 (6 bases). Looked up from germline, CDR1 is SGHDT and CDR2 is YYEEEE. Trimming removed 4 bases from V and 3 bases from J, with 23 bases in between. CDR3 length equals 17 residues. The CDR3 region is CASSNRQASKIFYEQYF. The CDR3 coding sequence is TGTGCCAGCAGCAATAGACAGGCCTCCAAAATATTCTACGAGCAGTACTTC.

The genes are TRBV6-5 and TRBJ2-7; 8 positions match TRBD2. In germline, CDR1 is MNHEY, CDR2 SVGAGI. Losses at the gene ends were 0 bases for V and 6 bases for J; bases not matched to a gene: 10. The CDR3 sequence is 16 residues long. In DNA form, the CDR3 reads TGTGCCAGCAGTTACTCCCGGGGACTAGACCCCGTCGAGCAGTACTTC. This sequence encodes CASSYSRGLDPVEQYF.

The chain employs TRBV5-6 and TRBJ2-7, with TRBD1 identical over 8 bases. The CDR3 contains 13 residues. The germline V gene encodes CDR1 SGHDT and CDR2 YYEEEE. V dropped 4 bases and J dropped 5; count of bases not matched to a gene: 5. DNA of the CDR3: TGTGCCAGCAGCGCGGACAGGGTGGACGAGCAGTACTTC. It specifies CASSADRVDEQYF.

The chain recombines TRBV7-2 with TRBJ2-7; TRBD1 aligns across 10 bases. Trimming removed 5 bases from V and 6 bases from J; junction bases left unmatched: 7. The CDR3 has 14 amino acids. Germline V CDR1 and CDR2: SGHTA, FQGNSA. In nucleotides, the CDR3 is TGTGCCAGCAGCGGATGGGACAGGGGCGGCGAGCAGTACTTC. It codes for CASSGWDRGGEQYF.

As DNA, the CDR3 is TGTGCCAGCAGCCCCGAAGCGGGGGGCGTTAATGAAAAACTGTTTTTT. Residues: CASSPEAGGVNEKLFF. The chain uses TRBV7-9 and TRBJ1-4; possibly TRBD1 for D (6 bases). Trimming removed 5 bases from V and 4 bases from J, with 17 bases in between. The CDR3 length is 16 residues. Germline CDR1 and CDR2: SEHNR and FQNEAQ (reference sequence).

The chain couples TRBV6-6 to TRBJ2-2, with D perhaps TRBD2 (6 bases). This CDR3 has 15 residues. Between the trimmed V and J ends, which lost 0 bases and 5 bases, there was a span of 10 bases. The germline CDR1 and CDR2 sequences are MNHNY and SVGAGI (reference sequence). CDR3: CASSYSRGGTGELFF. The CDR3 nucleotides are TGTGCCAGCAGTTACTCGCGGGGCGGTACCGGGGAGCTGTTTTTT.

The chain has TRBV9 and TRBJ2-3; the D gene is possibly TRBD2 (6 bases). The germline CDR1 and CDR2 sequences are SGDLS and YYNGEE. The V gene lost 3 bases and the J gene lost 1 base, with 12 bases spanning the gap. The CDR3 has 15 amino acids. The CDR3 loop is CASSEISSGTDTQYF. CDR3 DNA: TGTGCCAGCAGCGAAATTTCTAGCGGCACAGATACGCAGTATTTT.

This chain connects TRBV19 to TRBJ2-1, with D maybe TRBD2 (6 bases). V lost 3 bases, J lost 0 bases, and 9 bases lay in between. Germline V gene lookup returns CDR1 LNHDA and CDR2 SQIVND (reference sequence). There are 15 residues in the CDR3. In DNA form, the CDR3 reads TGTGCCAGTAGTATGGGGGGTGGCTCCTACAATGAGCAGTTCTTC. Its protein is CASSMGGGSYNEQFF.

This clone was seen ten or more times. CDR3 sequence (DNA): TGTGCCACCACCAATGGGGGCGAGCAGTACTTC. It encodes CATTNGGEQYF. The rearrangement joins TRBV6-5 to TRBJ2-7, with D perhaps TRBD1 or TRBD2 (5 bases each). CDR1 is MNHEY, CDR2 SVGAGI, per germline. The CDR3 extends over 11 amino acids. The V gene lost 10 bases and the J gene lost 6 bases, with 13 bases spanning the gap.

The chain carries TRBV10-3 and TRBJ2-5; D possibly corresponds to TRBD2 (6 bases). The CDR3 loop spans 12 amino acids. Germline lookup yields CDR1 ENHRY and CDR2 SYGVKD. The V and J ends lost 10 bases and 3 bases respectively, with 12 bases between them. CDR3 protein: CATGTSKETQYF. The CDR3 DNA is TGTGCCACCGGGACTTCCAAAGAGACCCAGTACTTC.

The chain has TRBV25-1 and TRBJ2-4, with 8 bases that match TRBD2. V dropped 3 bases and J dropped 3; count of bases not matched to a gene: 13. The length of the CDR3 is 18 residues. Germline V gene data show CDR1 as MGHDK and CDR2 as SYGVNS. The chain's CDR3 is CASSDLTSGGSIKNIQYF. The CDR3 DNA reads TGTGCCAGCAGTGATCTAACAAGCGGGGGCTCGATCAAAAACATTCAGTACTTC.

The CDR3 DNA reads as TGTGCCAGCAGCCATGTTAGGGGGTTGAGCACAGATACGCAGTATTTT. It specifies CASSHVRGLSTDTQYF. V usage is TRBV13 and J usage is TRBJ2-3; a possible D gene is TRBD1 (6 bases). Germline V gene lookup returns CDR1 PRHDT and CDR2 FYEKMQ (reference sequence). V was shortened by 5 bases and J by 0 bases, with 15 bases between the two germline ends. The CDR3 spans 16 residues.

The chain carries TRBV27 and TRBJ2-5, with a tentative D call TRBD2 (6 bases). Germline-derived CDR1 and CDR2 are MNHEY and SMNVEV (reference sequence). Trimming removed 8 bases at V and 2 bases at J, with 12 bases between. The CDR3 loop spans 13 amino acids. For the CDR3, the DNA is TGTGCCAGCGGCCGGCGGGAACAAGAGACCCAGTACTTC. The encoded protein is CASGRREQETQYF.

The CDR3 here is CASSSPGLAGSNEQFF. CDR3 nucleotide sequence: TGTGCCAGCAGTTCCCCAGGTCTAGCGGGTTCGAATGAGCAGTTCTTC. This chain uses TRBV6-6 with TRBJ2-1; 8 bases agree with TRBD2. The junction had 12 bases not matched to a gene; V was cut back by 4 bases and J by 7 bases. Germline V gene lookup returns CDR1 MNHNY and CDR2 SVGAGI (reference sequence). CDR3 length: 16 residues.

This clone was picked up a small number of times. J is TRBJ1-1 and V is TRBV6-5; D is unclear. The germline V gene has CDR1 MNHEY and CDR2 SVGAGI. The germline V and J ends were trimmed by 7 bases and 1 base, with 10 bases remaining between them. The CDR3 length is 13 residues. CDR3 loop: CASTDGGNTEAFF. CDR3 in DNA: TGTGCCAGCACCGACGGAGGGAACACTGAAGCTTTCTTT.

J is TRBJ2-7 and V is TRBV5-1; weak D call: TRBD2 (6 bases). The CDR3 consists of 14 residues. The V and J ends lost 4 bases and 5 bases respectively, with 16 bases between them. Germline CDR1 is SGHRS and CDR2 is YFSETQ. The CDR3 DNA follows: TGCGCCAGCAGCCTGACTAGTATTGTGGACGAGCAGTACTTC. This encodes CASSLTSIVDEQYF.

The chain recombines TRBV10-3 with TRBJ1-2, with 8 bases matching TRBD1. Germline CDR1 reads ENHRY; CDR2 reads SYGVKD. V lost 6 bases, J lost 8 bases, and 17 bases stayed unmatched. CDR3 length equals 16 residues. DNA of the CDR3: TGTGCCATCAGGGGACAGGTTCTTTTAACGGGTGCAGGCTACACCTTC. Its protein product is CAIRGQVLLTGAGYTF.